What follows describes a single T cell receptor beta chain. Its antigen is unknown. The junction departs from germline at one end; a sequencing error may be responsible. The authors sorted naive CD8 T cells as CD8+CD4-CCR7+CD45RA+. Germline assignment: CDR1 MNHEY and CDR2 SVGAGI. The CDR3 runs 13 residues. This sample is part of a study of molecular identifiers for immune sequencing clone quantification. Whole-study findings and limits: Among effectors, clones above 20 RNA copies held over 97% of molecules; among naive cells, under 1%.

Previously reported methods and listed TCR primers produced the bulk TCR libraries. TCRdb independently ran MiXCR on the PCR reads; one entry per CDR3 protein. The repertoire consists of about half a million distinct CDR3 sequences, with roughly 26% occurring once and the leading ten covering around 0.78%. This TCR was sampled from a human donor in good health. Some libraries in this study had Jurkat cell RNA spiked in. The chain employs TRBV6-5 and TRBJ2-7, with D perhaps TRBD1 (5 bases). The sequencing sample was made of naive CD8+ T cells from blood, with Jurkat cell RNA spiked in. The sample's subset: FACS-sorted CD8+CD4-CCR7+CD45RA+ naive T cells. CDR3 residues: CASSLGRGSAPSF. CDR3 sequence (DNA): TGTGCCAGCAGTTTGGGAAGGGGCTCCGCGCCGTCCTTC.